A selection of T cell receptor beta chains follows, all from one sample in a study of cytomegalovirus exposure and HLA in healthy donors. Using immunoSEQ multiplex PCR, the repertoire was profiled, and TCRdb retains in-frame clones only, with some absent. The sample yields approximately 82,000 clones, around 76% seen once. The sequenced sample was PBMCs. The source is a man aged 35-49 years in good health and CMV-seronegative. Each CDR3 is given with its conserved first and last residue. The D gene is left open where the match is weak. Size is omitted from some rows. Given values are once, few, many or a class for expanded clones.

d_call: TRBD1; v_call: TRBV7-8; j_call: TRBJ2-1; clone_size: once; cdr3_nt: TGTGCCAGCAGCTTAGCGCGTTCGGGACAGGGCCGAGAGCAGTTCTTC; cdr3_aa: CASSLARSGQGREQFF
d_call: TRBD2; v_call: TRBV19; j_call: TRBJ2-1; clone_size: once; cdr3_nt: TGTGCCAGTAATGGGGGGGGGAATGAGCAGTTCTTC; cdr3_aa: CASNGGGNEQFF
d_call: TRBD1; v_call: TRBV2; j_call: TRBJ1-3; clone_size: few; cdr3_nt: TGTGCCAGCATGCCTGACAGGGGCGCTGGAAACACCATATATTTT; cdr3_aa: CASMPDRGAGNTIYF
d_call: -; v_call: TRBV18; j_call: TRBJ1-2; clone_size: -; cdr3_nt: TGTGCCAGCTCACCACCGATAGGAGCGGGGGCCGGTGGCTACACCTTC; cdr3_aa: CASSPPIGAGAGGYTF
d_call: -; v_call: TRBV11-3; j_call: TRBJ2-2; clone_size: -; cdr3_nt: TGTGCCAGCAGCTTGGGGCTGAACACCGGGGAGCTGTTTTTT; cdr3_aa: CASSLGLNTGELFF
d_call: -; v_call: TRBV7-3; j_call: TRBJ1-2; clone_size: -; cdr3_nt: TGTGCCAGCAGCTTAAACCCACAGGGAGGGCTCTATGGCTACACCTTC; cdr3_aa: CASSLNPQGGLYGYTF
d_call: TRBD2; v_call: TRBV7-3; j_call: TRBJ2-7; clone_size: -; cdr3_nt: TGTGCCAGCAGCTTAGGTAGCGGGAGCTCCTACGAGCAGTACTTC; cdr3_aa: CASSLGSGSSYEQYF
d_call: -; v_call: TRBV2; j_call: TRBJ2-2; clone_size: -; cdr3_nt: TGTGCCAGCAGTGGACTAGGGATCGGGGAGCTGTTTTTT; cdr3_aa: CASSGLGIGELFF
d_call: TRBD1; v_call: TRBV28; j_call: TRBJ1-6; clone_size: few; cdr3_nt: TGTGCCAGCAATTTCGGACAGGTGCGATCACCCCTCCACTTT; cdr3_aa: CASNFGQVRSPLHF
d_call: -; v_call: TRBV2; j_call: TRBJ2-1; clone_size: -; cdr3_nt: TGTGCCAGCAGTGATGGGCCGTACAATGAGCAGTTCTTC; cdr3_aa: CASSDGPYNEQFF
d_call: TRBD2; v_call: TRBV30; j_call: TRBJ2-3; clone_size: -; cdr3_nt: TGTGCCTGGAGGACTAGCGGGAGGGCCGATTTGGCAGATACGCAGTATTTT; cdr3_aa: CAWRTSGRADLADTQYF
d_call: -; v_call: TRBV5-1; j_call: TRBJ1-2; clone_size: -; cdr3_nt: TGCGCCAGCAGCTCTCGGGTTGACCAATCTAACTATGGCTACACCTTC; cdr3_aa: CASSSRVDQSNYGYTF
d_call: -; v_call: TRBV19; j_call: TRBJ2-2; clone_size: -; cdr3_nt: TGTGCCAGTAGTGTCTCCCGGACTTCGAACACCGGGGAGCTGTTTTTT; cdr3_aa: CASSVSRTSNTGELFF
d_call: -; v_call: TRBV21-1; j_call: TRBJ1-2; clone_size: -; cdr3_nt: TGTGCCAGCAGCAAAGTTGTTAGCGGAGGGATCGGCTATGGCTACACCTTC; cdr3_aa: CASSKVVSGGIGYGYTF
d_call: TRBD2; v_call: TRBV27; j_call: TRBJ2-5; clone_size: -; cdr3_nt: TGTGCCAGCAGTTCACCTTCGGGACTAGGACAAGAGACCCAGTACTTC; cdr3_aa: CASSSPSGLGQETQYF
d_call: TRBD1; v_call: TRBV2; j_call: TRBJ2-3; clone_size: -; cdr3_nt: TGTGCCAGCACCCGGTCCCGGGACAGGGGAGATACGCAGTATTTT; cdr3_aa: CASTRSRDRGDTQYF
d_call: -; v_call: TRBV18; j_call: TRBJ2-7; clone_size: few; cdr3_nt: TGTGCCAGCTCACCAACAGGGCCCCCTCGAGAGCAGTACTTC; cdr3_aa: CASSPTGPPREQYF
d_call: TRBD2; v_call: TRBV13; j_call: TRBJ2-7; clone_size: few; cdr3_nt: TGTGCCAGCAGCTTACGCGGGAGAAACCACGAGCAGTACTTC; cdr3_aa: CASSLRGRNHEQYF
d_call: -; v_call: TRBV21-1; j_call: TRBJ1-1; clone_size: -; cdr3_nt: TGTGCCAGCAGCGACAGGGGGAACACTGAAGCTTTCTTT; cdr3_aa: CASSDRGNTEAFF
d_call: TRBD1; v_call: TRBV7-6; j_call: TRBJ2-5; clone_size: -; cdr3_nt: TGTGCCAGCAGCTTCGCAGGGACAGTCGTCCAAGAGACCCAGTACTTC; cdr3_aa: CASSFAGTVVQETQYF
d_call: -; v_call: TRBV14; j_call: TRBJ2-5; clone_size: -; cdr3_nt: TGTGCCAGCAGCCAAGATTCTGGAGGCGGAGAGACCCAGTACTTC; cdr3_aa: CASSQDSGGGETQYF
d_call: -; v_call: TRBV28; j_call: TRBJ1-3; clone_size: -; cdr3_nt: -; cdr3_aa: CASSTSGSGNTIYF
d_call: -; v_call: TRBV6-1; j_call: TRBJ1-2; clone_size: -; cdr3_nt: TGTGCCAGCATAACGGAGCTAGCTAACTATGGCTACACCTTC; cdr3_aa: CASITELANYGYTF
d_call: TRBD1; v_call: TRBV5-4; j_call: TRBJ2-7; clone_size: -; cdr3_nt: TGTGCCAGCAGCCGGGGACAGGGCTCCTACGAGCAGTACTTC; cdr3_aa: CASSRGQGSYEQYF
d_call: -; v_call: TRBV2; j_call: TRBJ2-2; clone_size: -; cdr3_nt: TGTGCCAGCAGTGAATTGTCCGCGAACACCGGGGAGCTGTTTTTT; cdr3_aa: CASSELSANTGELFF
d_call: -; v_call: TRBV6-1; j_call: TRBJ1-5; clone_size: -; cdr3_nt: TGTGCCAGCAGTCAGGGTAATAGCAATCAGCCCCAGCATTTT; cdr3_aa: CASSQGNSNQPQHF
d_call: TRBD2; v_call: TRBV11-2; j_call: TRBJ2-7; clone_size: once; cdr3_nt: TGTGCCAGCAGCCTAGCGGGATTCTACGAGCAGTACTTC; cdr3_aa: CASSLAGFYEQYF
d_call: -; v_call: TRBV2; j_call: TRBJ2-7; clone_size: -; cdr3_nt: TGTGCCAGTAGGACAGAAATATACTACGAGCAGTACTTC; cdr3_aa: CASRTEIYYEQYF